In its sample, the clone carrying this TCR beta chain was seen once. The antigen is undetermined. Method: immunoSEQ multiplex PCR; TCRdb's copy keeps in-frame clones and lacks some. The top ten clones hold around 0.15% of a sample with tens of thousands of clones, 90% to 95% of them seen once. These data come from a study of circulating and synovial CD4+ cells in juvenile arthritis. General study results and limits: These blood cells shared more CDR3 sequences with synovium than bulk blood.

This clonotype was sampled from a human donor with juvenile idiopathic arthritis. Specimen: CD4+ T cells from blood.

CDR3 amino acids: CASSLGKGSRGEKLFF. The CDR3, as DNA: TGTGCCAGCAGCTTAGGGAAAGGGTCCCGGGGGGAAAAACTGTTTTTT. J is TRBJ1-4 and V is TRBV11-2; the D gene is possibly TRBD1 (5 bases). Germline CDR1 and CDR2: SGHAT and FQNNGV. This CDR3 is built from 16 residues. The V end lost 1 base, the J end lost 8 bases, and 17 bases lay between the germline ends. Full variable domain (missing parts from reference TRBV11-2 and TRBJ1-4): EAGVAQSPRYKIIEKRQSVAFWCNPISGHATLYWYQQILGQGPKLLIQFQNNGVVDDSQLPKDRFSAERLKGVDSTLKIQPAKLEDSAVYLCASSLGKGSRGEKLFFGSGTQLSVL.